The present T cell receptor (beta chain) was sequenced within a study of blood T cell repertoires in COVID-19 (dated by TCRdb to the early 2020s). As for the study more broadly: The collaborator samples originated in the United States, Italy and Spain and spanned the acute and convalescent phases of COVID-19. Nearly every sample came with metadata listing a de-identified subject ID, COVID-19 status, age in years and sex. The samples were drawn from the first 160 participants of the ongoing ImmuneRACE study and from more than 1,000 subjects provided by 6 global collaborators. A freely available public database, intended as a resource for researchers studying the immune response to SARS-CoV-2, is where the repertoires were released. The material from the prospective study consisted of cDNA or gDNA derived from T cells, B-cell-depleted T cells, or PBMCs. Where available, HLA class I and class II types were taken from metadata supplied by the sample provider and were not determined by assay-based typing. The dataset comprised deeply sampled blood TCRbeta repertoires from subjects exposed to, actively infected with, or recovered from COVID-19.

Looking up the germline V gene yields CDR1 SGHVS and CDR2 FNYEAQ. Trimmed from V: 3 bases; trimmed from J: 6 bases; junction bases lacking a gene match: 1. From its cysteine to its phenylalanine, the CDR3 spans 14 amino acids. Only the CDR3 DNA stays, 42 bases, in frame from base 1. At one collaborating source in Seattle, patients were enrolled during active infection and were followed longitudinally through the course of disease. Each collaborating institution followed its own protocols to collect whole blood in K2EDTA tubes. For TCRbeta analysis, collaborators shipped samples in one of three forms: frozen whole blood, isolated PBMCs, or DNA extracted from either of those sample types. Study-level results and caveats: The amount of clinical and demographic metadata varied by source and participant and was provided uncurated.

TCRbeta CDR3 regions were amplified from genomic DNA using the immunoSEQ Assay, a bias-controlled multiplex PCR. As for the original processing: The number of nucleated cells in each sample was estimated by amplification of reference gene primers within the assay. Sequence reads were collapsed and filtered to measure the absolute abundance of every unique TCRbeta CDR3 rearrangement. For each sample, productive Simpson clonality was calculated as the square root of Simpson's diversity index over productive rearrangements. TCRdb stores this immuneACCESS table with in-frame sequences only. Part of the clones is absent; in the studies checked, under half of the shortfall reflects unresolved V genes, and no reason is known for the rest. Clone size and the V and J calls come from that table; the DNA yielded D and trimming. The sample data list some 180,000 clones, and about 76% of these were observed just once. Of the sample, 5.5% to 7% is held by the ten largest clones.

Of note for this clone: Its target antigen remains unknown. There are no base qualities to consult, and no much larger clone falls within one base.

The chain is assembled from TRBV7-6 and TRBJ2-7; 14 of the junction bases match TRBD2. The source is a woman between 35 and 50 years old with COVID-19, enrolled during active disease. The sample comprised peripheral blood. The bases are TGTGCCAGCAGCTTGACTAGCGGGAGGGCCGAGCAGTACTTC. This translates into CASSLTSGRAEQYF.